Listed here are 6 T cell receptor beta chains from one sample, sequenced in a study of T cells in localized non-small cell lung cancer (dated by TCRdb to 2019 to 2021). Library preparation employed the immunoSEQ multiplex PCR assay. TCRdb holds this immuneACCESS table with in-frame rearrangements only. Some clones are missing; in checked studies, unresolved V genes explain under half, and the rest has no known cause. The sample profile shows fewer than 5,500 clones; over 25% of them were found once. The ten most abundant clones make up 4.5% to 5% of the sample. Material: lung tumor tissue, obtained before any cancer treatment. All receptors derive from a man aged 40 to 69 with stage II lung adenocarcinoma.

This clone was seen just once. The chain carries TRBV25-1 and TRBJ1-1; TRBD1 might be the D (5 bases). CDR3 size: 17 residues. The germline V gene has CDR1 MGHDK and CDR2 SYGVNS. V lost 2 bases, J lost 1 base, and 17 bases lay in between. CDR3 region: CASSEGVGVGPNTEAFF. The DNA for the CDR3 is TGTGCCAGCAGTGAAGGAGTGGGGGTCGGACCGAACACTGAAGCTTTCTTT. Full variable domain (outside the CDR3, taken from reference TRBV25-1 and TRBJ1-1): EADIYQTPRYLVIGTGKKITLECSQTMGHDKMYWYQQDPGMELHLIHYSYGVNSTEKGDLSSESTVSRIRTEHFPLTLESARPSHTSQYLCASSEGVGVGPNTEAFFGQGTRLTVV.

The rearrangement links TRBV11-3 to TRBJ1-1; D unresolved. Trimming shortened V by 3 bases and J by 1 base, and 9 bases separated the two germline ends. The CDR3 sequence is 14 residues long. Germline CDR1 SGHNT, CDR2 YENEEA. The CDR3 DNA follows: TGTGCCAGCAGCTTCGACGGATCGAACACTGAAGCTTTCTTT. Translating gives CASSFDGSNTEAFF.

This clone was recorded a few times. The chain joins TRBV7-5 to TRBJ1-2; the D segment call TRBD1 is taken from the table without a DNA check. TRBV7-5 is an annotated pseudogene. The CDR3 consists of 15 residues. For the CDR3, the DNA is TGTGCCAGCAGCAAACAGGGTTTGGATAACTATGGCTACACCTTC. Protein product: CASSKQGLDNYGYTF.

CDR3 DNA sequence: TGTGCCAGCTCACCTCCCGCGACTAGAGGTTTGGCCCAGTACTTC. This codes for CASSPPATRGLAQYF. The rearrangement links TRBV18 to TRBJ2-5; a possible D gene is TRBD2 (6 bases). V lost 3 bases, J lost 9 bases, and 20 bases lay in between. CDR3 length: 15 amino acids. Germline lookup yields CDR1 KGHSH and CDR2 LQKENI.

V usage is TRBV11-3 and J usage is TRBJ2-1; D is possibly TRBD2 (7 bases). V gave up 3 bases and J gave up 5 bases, with 11 bases separating them. The CDR3 covers 14 residues. Germline values: CDR1 SGHNT, CDR2 YENEEA. The CDR3 is CASSLRRGHNEQFF. CDR3 coding DNA: TGTGCCAGCAGCTTGCGGCGGGGGCACAATGAGCAGTTCTTC. The full variable domain, in which reference TRBV11-3 and TRBJ2-1 provide the parts outside the CDR3, is EAGVVQSPRYKIIEKKQPVAFWCNPISGHNTLYWYLQNLGQGPELLIRYENEEAVDDSQLPKDRFSAERLKGVDSTLKIQPAELGDSAVYLCASSLRRGHNEQFFGPGTRLTVL.

This chain joins TRBV14 and TRBJ1-1; 7 nucleotides align to TRBD1. V was pared by 4 bases and J by 1 base, with 3 bases of the junction left unmatched. CDR1 and CDR2 from the germline V gene are SGHDN and FVKESK. The CDR3 consists of 14 residues. The CDR3 DNA follows: TGTGCCAGCAGCCGTTCAGGGGGGAACACTGAAGCTTTCTTT. Protein product: CASSRSGGNTEAFF. Looking up the rest from reference TRBV14 and TRBJ1-1 gives the full variable domain: EAGVTQFPSHSVIEKGQTVTLRCDPISGHDNLYWYRRVMGKEIKFLLHFVKESKQDESGMPNNRFLAERTGGTYSTLKVQPAELEDSGVYFCASSRSGGNTEAFFGQGTRLTVV.